This entry lists 24 T cell receptor beta chains sequenced from one sample in a study of naive and memory T cell subsets (dated by TCRdb to 2016 to 2017). The investigation overall reported the following: A few larger clonotypes were found in naive repertoires, especially CD8, and these larger clonotypes were possibly memory cells re-expressing CD45RA.

Which antigens these TCRs recognize remains unknown. Library construction relied on UMI-ligation and nested PCR. TCRdb lists the instrument as Illumina MiSeq. The beta constant-region primer was an equimolar mix of two oligonucleotides covering both TRBC1 and TRBC2. Four rounds of PCR were used to amplify ligated cDNA, with nested alpha and beta constant-region primers being used together with the SP2 primer. TCRdb reprocessing: public reads trimmed at Q25 with fastp, clones called with MiXCR, in-frame beta chains kept. When rows share a CDR3 protein, they turn into one entry using the most common DNA and genes. For this sample the table gives roughly 150,000 distinct CDR3 sequences, of which 15% to 25% were detected only once. The ten largest clones represent roughly 0.63% of the sample. Sequenced input: naive CD8+ T cells from blood. Taken with the paper, the label for cell subset or site translates to: naive T cells, CD45RA high CD27+. These receptors were taken from a human donor in good health.

The chain recombines TRBV13 with TRBJ1-2, with TRBD1 matching 8 bases. V lost 7 bases, J lost 4 bases, and 5 bases stayed unmatched. The CDR3 is 13 residues long. Germline V CDR1 and CDR2: PRHDT, FYEKMQ (reference sequence). This CDR3 is CASTTGQGYGYTF. The CDR3 DNA follows: TGTGCCAGCACCACCGGACAGGGCTATGGCTACACCTTC.

This clonotype was found a few times. V usage is TRBV7-9 and J usage is TRBJ2-7; 9 bases agree with TRBD2. Per the germline V gene, CDR1 is SEHNR and CDR2 is FQNEAQ (reference sequence). After removal of 4 bases from V and 2 bases from J, the junction contained 15 bases not matched to a gene. This CDR3 is built from 18 residues. The DNA for the CDR3 is TGTGCCAGCAGCTACATGTGGGCCGCGACTAGCGGTCCCTACGAGCAGTACTTC. This encodes CASSYMWAATSGPYEQYF.

J is TRBJ2-2 and V is TRBV28, with D perhaps matching TRBD1 (5 bases). Germline-derived CDR1 and CDR2 are MDHEN and SYDVKM. The CDR3 is made up of 15 amino acids. V gave up 3 bases and J gave up 5 bases, with 13 bases separating them. This CDR3 is CASSFGQGWTGELFF. The CDR3 DNA sequence: TGTGCCAGCAGTTTCGGCCAGGGATGGACCGGGGAGCTGTTTTTT.

The CDR3, as DNA: TGTGCCAGCAGCGGGAACGTCGATGAGCAGTTCTTC. This sequence encodes CASSGNVDEQFF. The chain carries TRBV11-2 and TRBJ2-1, with no clear D. Germline values: CDR1 SGHAT, CDR2 FQNNGV. This CDR3 spans 12 amino acids. Trimming stripped 5 bases from V and 8 bases from J, with 10 bases between.

As concerns this clonotype: Possible read error: a much larger clone is one base away. The rearrangement links TRBV14 to TRBJ2-3, with TRBD1 matching over 7 bases. Losses at the gene ends were 5 bases for V and 6 bases for J; bases not matched to a gene: 14. Per the germline V gene, CDR1 is SGHDN and CDR2 is FVKESK. This CDR3 region has 16 residues. The CDR3 reads CASSNPTGTFADTQYF. The CDR3 DNA is TGTGCCAGCAGCAATCCGACAGGGACCTTCGCGGATACGCAGTATTTT.

V and J are TRBV7-6 and TRBJ2-7; 10 nucleotides align to TRBD2. V lost 4 bases and J lost 6; bases outside the gene matches: 12. The germline V gene encodes CDR1 SGHVS and CDR2 FNYEAQ. The CDR3 has 16 residues. The CDR3 region is CASSSEAGGPPGEQYF. The CDR3 DNA reads as TGTGCCAGCAGCTCAGAAGCGGGAGGGCCACCGGGCGAGCAGTACTTC.

The rearrangement joins TRBV5-1 to TRBJ1-2, with TRBD1 identical over 7 bases. Germline CDR1 SGHRS, CDR2 YFSETQ. V was pared by 3 bases and J by 6 bases, with 8 bases of the junction left unmatched. The CDR3 has 14 amino acids. The CDR3 DNA reads as TGCGCCAGCAGCTCGAGACAGGGTTATGATGGCTACACCTTC. Translating it yields CASSSRQGYDGYTF.

The table lists this clonotype with a few counts. The chain's CDR3 is CASSQDPQGGRRNQPQHF. The CDR3 DNA sequence: TGCGCCAGCAGCCAAGATCCTCAAGGGGGTCGGCGCAATCAGCCCCAGCATTTT. The V gene is TRBV4-1, the J gene TRBJ1-5, with a tentative D call TRBD1 (6 bases). The germline gives CDR1 MGHRA, CDR2 YSYEKL. The CDR3 consists of 18 residues. The V end was cut by 0 bases, the J end by 2 bases, with 17 bases between.

This clonotype was seen ten or more times. V usage is TRBV28 and J usage is TRBJ2-1; no definite D call. The CDR3 loop spans 14 amino acids. The germline CDR1 and CDR2 sequences are MDHEN and SYDVKM. The germline V and J ends were trimmed by 7 bases and 0 bases, with 10 bases remaining between them. The chain's CDR3 is CASKVASSYNEQFF. The CDR3 nucleotides read TGTGCCAGCAAGGTGGCAAGCTCCTACAATGAGCAGTTCTTC.

This clonotype appeared a few times. CDR3 sequence: CASSLLGNEQFF. The CDR3 nucleotides read TGCGCCAGCAGCCTACTAGGCAATGAGCAGTTCTTC. This chain joins TRBV5-1 and TRBJ2-1, with a weak D call TRBD2 (5 bases). The V gene's germline CDR1 is SGHRS and CDR2 YFSETQ. This CDR3 is 12 amino acids long. Trimming took off 4 bases at V and 6 bases at J, with 8 bases between the two ends. The full variable domain, completed using reference TRBV5-1 and TRBJ2-1, is KAGVTQTPRYLIKTRGQQVTLSCSPISGHRSVSWYQQTPGQGLQFLFEYFSETQRNKGNFPGRFSGRQFSNSRSEMNVSTLELGDSALYLCASSLLGNEQFFGPGTRLTVL.

This clonotype was detected a few times. The V gene is TRBV28, the J gene TRBJ2-7; D possibly corresponds to TRBD2 (5 bases). V was shortened by 5 bases and J by 2 bases, with 7 bases between the two germline ends. This CDR3 region has 12 residues. Germline V gives CDR1 MDHEN, CDR2 SYDVKM. CDR3 amino acids: CASSRGPYEQYF. As DNA, the CDR3 is TGTGCCAGCAGTCGAGGGCCCTACGAGCAGTACTTC.

This clonotype appeared once. This chain links TRBV27 with TRBJ2-1; a weak D match, TRBD2 (5 bases). The CDR3 runs to 12 residues. V shed 5 bases and J shed 9 bases, with 11 bases lying between them. Germline CDR1 reads MNHEY; CDR2 reads SMNVEV (reference sequence). As DNA, the CDR3 is TGTGCCAGCAGTGGCGCAGGAGGTGAGCAGTTCTTC. Its protein is CASSGAGGEQFF.

This clonotype was seen a handful of times. The chain carries TRBV10-2 and TRBJ2-1; TRBD2 matches at 9 bases. The ends lost 2 bases at V and 3 bases at J; junction bases unmatched: 5. The V gene's germline CDR1 is WSHSY and CDR2 SAAADI. The CDR3 is 16 amino acids. The CDR3 DNA follows: TGCGCCAGCAGTGAGATTACTAGCGGGTTCTACAATGAGCAGTTCTTC. Residues: CASSEITSGFYNEQFF.

V gene TRBV29-1 combines with J gene TRBJ2-5; possibly TRBD2 for D (6 bases). The germline V gene has CDR1 SQVTM and CDR2 ANQGSEA. Trimming removed 3 bases at V and 5 bases at J, with 19 bases between. The length of the CDR3 is 15 residues. The CDR3 here is CSVEAGEGLGETQYF. As DNA, the CDR3 is TGCAGCGTTGAGGCTGGTGAGGGACTGGGGGAGACCCAGTACTTC.

The genes are TRBV14 and TRBJ2-7, with 8 positions matching TRBD1. This CDR3 has 14 amino acids. Trimming at V came to 2 bases and at J to 2 bases, leaving 2 bases not matched to a gene. Germline CDR1 SGHDN, CDR2 FVKESK. This CDR3 reads CASSQWTGTYEQYF. The CDR3 nucleotides are TGTGCCAGCAGCCAATGGACAGGGACCTACGAGCAGTACTTC.

The chain is built from TRBV5-1 and TRBJ2-7; TRBD2 is a possible D gene (5 bases). CDR1 and CDR2 from the germline V gene are SGHRS and YFSETQ. CDR3 length: 13 amino acids. V was trimmed by 2 bases and J by 6 bases, leaving 12 bases between them. The CDR3 spells CASSFGGRGEQYF. The CDR3 DNA is TGCGCCAGCAGCTTTGGTGGACGGGGCGAGCAGTACTTC.

The chain carries TRBV14 and TRBJ2-1; a possible D gene is TRBD1 (5 bases). The CDR3 is 12 amino acids. Trimming shortened V by 5 bases and J by 9 bases, and 11 bases separated the two germline ends. Germline V gene lookup returns CDR1 SGHDN and CDR2 FVKESK. CDR3 loop: CASSGRRGEQFF. The CDR3 nucleotides are TGTGCCAGCAGCGGGCGTAGGGGTGAGCAGTTCTTC.

This clonotype has more than one count but fewer than ten. V usage is TRBV4-3 and J usage is TRBJ2-7, with 7 bases matching TRBD1. Per the germline V gene, CDR1 is LGHNA and CDR2 is YSLEER. V was clipped by 0 bases and J by 7 bases; unmatched bases: 12. The CDR3 is made up of 16 amino acids. As DNA, the CDR3 is TGCGCCAGCAGCCAAGAGACAGGGCCGCGGGTTCGAGAGCAGTACTTC. Amino acids: CASSQETGPRVREQYF.

This clonotype was observed many times. The chain has TRBV4-1 and TRBJ2-1; D unclear. The germline CDR1 and CDR2 sequences are MGHRA and YSYEKL. The CDR3 loop spans 13 amino acids. Trimming pared 3 bases from V and 8 bases from J, leaving 11 bases between. The CDR3 spells CASSQAVTYEQFF. The CDR3 region has the DNA TGCGCCAGCAGCCAGGCAGTTACCTATGAGCAGTTCTTC.

V is TRBV27 and J is TRBJ2-1; D is possibly TRBD1 (6 bases). V was trimmed by 4 bases and J by 9 bases, leaving 13 bases between them. This CDR3 is built from 13 residues. Germline CDR1 reads MNHEY; CDR2 reads SMNVEV (reference sequence). The CDR3 reads CASSYGVGGEQFF. The CDR3, as DNA: TGTGCCAGCAGTTACGGGGTAGGGGGTGAGCAGTTCTTC.

This clonotype was seen only a few times. The chain combines TRBV2 with TRBJ2-7; D possibly corresponds to TRBD2 (5 bases). Trimming took off 4 bases at V and 4 bases at J, with 17 bases between the two ends. The CDR3 runs 15 residues. The germline CDR1 and CDR2 sequences are SNHLY and FYNNEI. CDR3 coding DNA: TGTGCCAGCAGTGGTCAGCACCGAGCGGCTTACGAGCAGTACTTC. Translation gives CASSGQHRAAYEQYF.

CDR3 amino acids: CASSYQGEGYEQYF. CDR3 DNA sequence: TGTGCCAGCAGTTATCAGGGTGAGGGCTACGAGCAGTACTTC. The rearrangement joins TRBV6-2 or TRBV6-3 to TRBJ2-7; D is tentatively TRBD1 or TRBD2 (5 bases each). The germline V gene encodes CDR1 MNHEY and CDR2 SVGEGT. The CDR3 spans 14 residues. Deletions cut 3 bases from V and 3 bases from J, with 12 bases between.

This clonotype has a count of ten or more. The chain recombines TRBV5-6 with TRBJ2-2; D might be TRBD1 or TRBD2, each matching 5 bases. In germline, CDR1 is SGHDT, CDR2 YYEEEE. The V end was cut by 3 bases, the J end by 4 bases, with 7 bases between. The length of the CDR3 is 13 residues. In nucleotides, the CDR3 is TGTGCCAGCAGCTCTGGGGGCACCGGGGAGCTGTTTTTT. Translating gives CASSSGGTGELFF.

This clonotype was counted a few times. The chain employs TRBV6-5 and TRBJ2-3; maybe TRBD2 (6 bases). The germline gives CDR1 MNHEY, CDR2 SVGAGI. The CDR3 sequence is 11 residues long. Trimming shortened V by 6 bases and J by 8 bases, and 9 bases separated the two germline ends. The CDR3 coding sequence is TGTGCCAGCAGCTCCGGGGGTACGCAGTATTTT. Amino acid sequence: CASSSGGTQYF.